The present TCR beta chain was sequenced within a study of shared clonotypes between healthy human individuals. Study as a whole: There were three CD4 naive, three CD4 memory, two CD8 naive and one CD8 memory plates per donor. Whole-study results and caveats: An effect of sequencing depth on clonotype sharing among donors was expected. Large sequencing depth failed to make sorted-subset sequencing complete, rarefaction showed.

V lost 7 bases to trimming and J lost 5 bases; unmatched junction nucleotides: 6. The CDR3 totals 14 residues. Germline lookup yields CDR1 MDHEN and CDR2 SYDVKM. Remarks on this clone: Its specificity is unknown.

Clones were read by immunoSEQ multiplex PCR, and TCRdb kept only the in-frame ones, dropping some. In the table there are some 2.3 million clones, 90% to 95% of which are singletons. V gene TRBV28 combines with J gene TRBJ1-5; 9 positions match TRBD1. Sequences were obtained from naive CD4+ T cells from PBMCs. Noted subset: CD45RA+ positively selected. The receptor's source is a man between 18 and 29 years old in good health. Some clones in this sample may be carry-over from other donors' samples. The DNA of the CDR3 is TGTGCCAGCAATAACAGGGGGCTATATCAGCCCCAGCATTTT. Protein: CASNNRGLYQPQHF.